These 7 T cell receptor beta chains originate from one sample sequenced in a study of T cells in Graves' hyperthyroidism and ophthalmopathy. TCR beta CDR3 region amplification was performed from RNA transcripts. The HTBI set primed first-round TCR CDR3 RT-PCR. TCRdb re-called the multiplex PCR reads with MiXCR, one entry per CDR3 protein. The sample holds approximately 640,000 distinct CDR3 sequences, 15% to 20% seen once. What was sequenced was blood. Source of these receptors: a man aged 45-65 years with Graves' hyperthyroidism.

This clonotype was detected only a few times. This CDR3 reads CASSPRTSESYEQYF. The CDR3 bases are TGTGCCAGCTCACCACGGACTAGCGAGTCCTACGAGCAGTACTTC. The chain couples TRBV18 to TRBJ2-7, with TRBD2 identical over 9 bases. Germline CDR1 KGHSH, CDR2 LQKENI. The CDR3 has 15 amino acids. V lost 1 base to trimming and J lost 1 base; unmatched junction nucleotides: 2.

This sequence joins TRBV6-1 and TRBJ1-2; the D is unclear. The V gene lost 5 bases and the J gene lost 7 bases, with 17 bases spanning the gap. CDR1 is MNHNS, CDR2 SASEGT, per germline. The CDR3 consists of 14 residues. CDR3 amino acids: CASSSPSTPSGYTF. CDR3 coding DNA: TGTGCCAGCAGTTCCCCCTCCACTCCGAGTGGCTACACCTTC.

This clonotype was seen ten or more times. Relative to the germline gene, one junction end is altered; a read error may explain this. The genes are TRBV7-3 and TRBJ2-1; D unclear. Germline CDR1 and CDR2: SGHTA and FQGTGA. This CDR3 comprises 15 residues. CDR3 in DNA: TGTGCCAGCAGCCTAACGGGCGGAACCTACAATGAGCAGTTCTTC. Translated: CASSLTGGTYNEQFF.

The sample holds a few counts of this clonotype. The CDR3, as DNA: TGTGCCAGCAGCGAGGGCGGGACTAGCGGGACCTACATCGGGGAGCTGTTTTTT. Protein: CASSEGGTSGTYIGELFF. J is TRBJ2-2 and V is TRBV13, with TRBD2 identical over 13 bases. CDR1 PRHDT and CDR2 FYEKMQ come from the germline V gene (reference sequence). CDR3 size: 18 residues. V lost 5 bases and J lost 7; bases outside the gene matches: 13.

This clonotype occurred many times. The CDR3 region has the DNA TGTGCCAGCAGTTTATACAGGGAAGGGCAGCCCCAGCATTTT. Protein product: CASSLYREGQPQHF. The rearrangement joins TRBV28 to TRBJ1-5, with D perhaps TRBD1 (6 bases). The ends were cut back, 1 base at V and 7 bases at J, with 11 bases in the middle. The CDR3 is 14 residues long. Germline V lookup: CDR1 MDHEN, CDR2 SYDVKM.

The V and J genes are TRBV27 and TRBJ2-1; 10 nucleotides align to TRBD2. V lost 7 bases to trimming and J lost 9 bases; unmatched junction nucleotides: 15. The CDR3 contains 16 residues. Germline V gives CDR1 MNHEY, CDR2 SMNVEV (reference sequence). DNA of the CDR3: TGTGCCAGCACCGCCCCTAGCGGGAGCCCAGGGGGTGAGCAGTTCTTC. Protein product: CASTAPSGSPGGEQFF.

This clonotype was counted a few times. The CDR3 loop is CSVEDWDASSYNEQFF. The DNA for the CDR3 is TGCAGCGTTGAAGATTGGGACGCGAGCTCCTACAATGAGCAGTTCTTC. The chain joins TRBV29-1 to TRBJ2-1; D may be TRBD1 or TRBD2 (5 bases each). The germline CDR1 and CDR2 sequences are SQVTM and ANQGSEA. The CDR3 length is 16 residues. V lost 0 bases to trimming and J lost 0 bases, with 12 bases between them.